This TCR beta chain originates from a study of blood T cell repertoires in COVID-19. At the level of the study: Material from acute and convalescent COVID-19 was sourced from the United States, Italy and Spain. Sample material is recorded as cDNA or gDNA derived from T cells, B-cell-depleted T cells, or PBMCs.

Original analysis: Estimation of nucleated cell counts relied on the amplification of reference gene primers. Sequencing was performed with immunoSEQ multiplex PCR; in TCRdb, only in-frame clones are kept and a portion is missing. That table is the source of V, J and clone size, and D and trimming were worked out from the DNA. This sample has about 140,000 clones; over 75% occur once, and the top ten carry about 3.2%. CDR1 MGHRA and CDR2 YSYEKL come from the germline V gene. This CDR3 region has 16 residues. J was trimmed by 6 bases and V by 2 bases; bases with no gene match: 8. V is TRBV4-1 and J is TRBJ1-5; 9 bases line up with TRBD1. This TCR came from a man aged 45 to 65 with acute or convalescent COVID-19. The sample taken for sequencing was peripheral blood. The CDR3 bases are TGCGCCAGCAGCCAATCTCCGGGACAGGGAGGTCAGCCCCAGCATTTT. Protein sequence: CASSQSPGQGGQPQHF.